The entry below gives a single T cell receptor beta chain sequence along with its context. A Seattle source enrolled patients during active infection and followed them longitudinally. Trimming removed 0 bases from V and 7 bases from J; junction bases left unmatched: 3. The CDR3 covers 15 residues. The germline V gene has CDR1 SGHDT and CDR2 YYEEEE. These data originate in a study of blood T cell repertoires in COVID-19. Authors' methods: How many nucleated cells were present was estimated from reference gene primer amplification. TCRdb keeps only in-frame clones here, not all; method: immunoSEQ multiplex PCR. For V, J and clone size, that table is used; D and trimming come from the DNA. The table lists roughly 410,000 clones, 70% to 90% of them singletons.

V and J are TRBV5-6 and TRBJ1-6; 8 bases align to TRBD1. Sequencing was carried out using peripheral blood. The source of this sequence is a woman in her sixties or seventies with COVID-19, enrolled during active disease. The CDR3 is CASSLGTGLNSPLHF. The DNA for the CDR3 is TGTGCCAGCAGCTTGGGGACAGGGCTGAATTCACCCCTCCACTTT.